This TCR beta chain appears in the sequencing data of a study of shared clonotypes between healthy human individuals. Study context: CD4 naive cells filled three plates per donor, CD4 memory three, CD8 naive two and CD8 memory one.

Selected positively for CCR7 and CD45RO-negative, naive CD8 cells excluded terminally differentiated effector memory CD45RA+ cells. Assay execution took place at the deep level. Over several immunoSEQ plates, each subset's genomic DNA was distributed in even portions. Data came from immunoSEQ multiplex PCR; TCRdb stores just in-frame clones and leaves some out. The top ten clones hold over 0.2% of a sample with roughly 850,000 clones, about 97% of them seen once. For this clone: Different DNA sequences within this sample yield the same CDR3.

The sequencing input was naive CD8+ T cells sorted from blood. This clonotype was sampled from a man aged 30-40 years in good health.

Here the CDR3 reads CASSLTGDEQYF. DNA of the CDR3: TGTGCCAGCAGCTTGACAGGGGACGAGCAGTACTTC. This chain links TRBV5-5 with TRBJ2-7, with 7 positions matching TRBD1. In germline, CDR1 is SGHKS, CDR2 YYEKEE (reference sequence). The ends lost 1 base at V and 5 bases at J; junction bases unmatched: 0. The CDR3 is 12 amino acids.